This T cell receptor beta chain was observed in a study of blood T cell repertoires in COVID-19 (dated by TCRdb to 2020 to 2022). Background on the whole study: The collaborator samples originated in the United States, Italy and Spain and spanned the acute and convalescent phases of COVID-19. Where available, HLA class I and class II types were obtained from metadata supplied by the sample provider rather than from assay-based typing. A de-identified subject ID, COVID-19 status, age in years and sex were almost always included in the sample metadata. The samples were drawn from two sources: the first 160 participants of the ongoing ImmuneRACE study, and about 1,300 subjects contributed by 6 global collaborators. Subjects who had been exposed to COVID-19, were actively infected with it, or had recovered from it provided the deeply sampled blood TCRbeta repertoires that made up the dataset. The material from the prospective study consisted of cDNA or gDNA derived from T cells, B-cell-depleted T cells, or PBMCs. The repertoires were made available in a free public database intended to serve as a resource for research on the immune response to SARS-CoV-2. Results and caveats for the whole study, not just this receptor: The amount of clinical and demographic metadata varied by source and participant and was provided uncurated.

Concerning this clone itself: Its cognate antigen has yet to be identified. It has no much larger one-base neighbor in the sample; base qualities were not kept.

The immunoSEQ Assay, a bias-controlled multiplex PCR, was used to amplify TCRbeta CDR3 regions from genomic DNA. Per the authors' processing: The number of nucleated cells in each sample was estimated from the amplification of reference gene primers within the assay. Sequence reads were collapsed and filtered to measure the absolute abundance of every unique TCRbeta CDR3 rearrangement. For each sample, productive Simpson clonality was calculated by taking the square root of Simpson's diversity index across productive rearrangements. TCRdb re-hosts the immuneACCESS table, in-frame sequences only. Its copies lack some clones; in the studies checked, an unresolved V gene accounts for under half of them, and the cause for the rest is not known. For V, J and clone size, that table is used; D and trimming come from the DNA. Across this sample there are about 220,000 clones, with around 86% seen only once. The ten largest make up around 9.6% of the sample.

One collaborating source in Seattle enrolled patients while the patients were actively infected and followed the patients over time throughout the course of disease. Collaborating institutions collected whole blood in K2EDTA tubes following their own protocols. For TCRbeta analysis, collaborators shipped samples as frozen whole blood, isolated PBMCs, or DNA extracted from either of those sample types. V loses 4 bases of germline sequence and J loses 4 bases, and the interval between the two ends is 19 bases. Per the germline V gene, ENHRY is the CDR1 and SYGVKD is the CDR2. The CDR3 goes from the cysteine to the phenylalanine over 17 residues. Kept here is only the CDR3 DNA, which spans 51 bases and is read in frame from base 1.

Material for sequencing was peripheral blood. The sequence is built from TRBV10-3 and TRBJ2-2; a tentative D match to TRBD2 spans 5 bases. The clonotype was recovered from a woman aged 45-60 years with COVID-19, enrolled during active disease. The CDR3 has the sequence CAISGTLPGGGTGELFF. At the DNA level, the sequence is TGTGCCATCAGTGGGACCCTTCCCGGAGGTGGCACCGGGGAGCTGTTTTTT.